This paragraph reports one T cell receptor beta chain. These data belong to a study of Graves' ophthalmopathy and Graves' hyperthyroidism. TCR beta CDR3 amplification used RNA transcripts. An initial RT-PCR round employing HTBI primers preceded a second-round multiplex PCR. TCRdb independently ran MiXCR on the multiplex PCR reads; one entry per CDR3 protein. This sample has about 25,000 distinct CDR3 sequences; about 50% occur once, and the top ten carry 6.5%. Germline CDR1 reads SEHNR; CDR2 reads FQNEAQ (reference sequence). CDR3 length: 14 residues. Trimming removed 5 bases from V and 0 bases from J, with 11 bases in between.

The gene calls are TRBV7-9 and TRBJ2-7; either TRBD1 or TRBD2 may fit D (5 bases each). The source is an adult woman with stable Graves' hyperthyroidism. Input material: peripheral blood. This CDR3 is CASSPKGTSYEQYF. In nucleotides, the CDR3 is TGTGCCAGCAGCCCAAAGGGGACCTCCTACGAGCAGTACTTC.